This TCR beta chain was found in a study of T cells expressing NK-cell markers (dated by TCRdb to 2020 to 2021). With regard to the full study: In sorted CD3+CD56+NKG2C+, CD3+CD56+NKG2C- and CD3+CD56-NKG2C+ T-cell subsets from several donors, TCR beta-chain repertoires were profiled. Among the eight sequenced donors, only one was HCMV-seronegative, while the other seven were HCMV-seropositive. The libraries were sequenced on Illumina HiSeq 2000/2500, MiSeq or NextSeq, producing 2 x 150 bp reads. The eight sequenced donors were randomly selected healthy volunteers, three men and five women. Overall study outcomes, separate from this receptor: In roughly 6 donors, the dominant CD3+CD56+NKG2C+ clonotypes ranked among the top 10 CD8+ clonotypes, making up 1.0-7.0% of CD8+ T cells. Those dominant clonotypes were again the most abundant among CD3+CD56-NKG2C+ cells in a few donors, at roughly 28.3-65%. Whether the expanded NKG2C-expressing T cell clones were specific for HCMV antigens was left unclear.

For sequencing, an Illumina HiSeq 2000 was employed. TCR beta cDNA libraries were prepared using 5'RACE template switching, which introduced a universal primer site and unique molecular identifiers. cDNA synthesis was primed from the TCR beta constant segment, followed by two successive PCR amplification steps. The original methods were these. MIGEC handled demultiplexing of the reads and grouping by UMI, while MiTCR was used to assemble and quantify clonotypes. Only TCR cDNA sequences supported by at least two reads were kept to exclude erroneous sequences. The tcR package was used for downstream repertoire analysis, and clonotypes were matched across fractions by CDR3 nucleotide sequence plus V segment. Antigen specificity was annotated against VDJdb with VDJmatch, allowing one amino acid substitution in CDR3. Each CDR3 protein sequence appears as one entry after TCRdb reprocessed the reads, and no DNA is included. None of the V and J calls come from the authors' own analysis; TCRdb made them. The sample's table covers some 140,000 distinct CDR3 sequences. Of the sample, around a third is held by the ten largest clones.

About this clonotype itself: No cognate antigen has been identified for it.

HCMV serostatus was determined by detecting HCMV-specific IgG in serum with a commercial ELISA kit. Peripheral blood mononuclear cells were isolated from blood by Ficoll density gradient centrifugation. The germline V gene gives CDR1 as SQVTM and CDR2 as ANQGSEA. Inclusive of the bounding cysteine and phenylalanine, the CDR3 is 15 residues long. The coding DNA is unavailable. Sample: blood T cells: a sorted CD56 or NKG2C T cell subset, CD4+ or CD8+ T cells, or bulk PBMC T cells (not recorded which). The sequence came from a woman between 45 and 60 years old in good health. Donor details come from another sample of the same person, matched by shared clones. The chain is assembled from TRBV29-1 and TRBJ1-4; the D call from TCRdb, TRBD1, cannot be confirmed without DNA. The CDR3: CSVWGPSGPGEKLFF.